The 15 T cell receptor beta chains below were found in one sample sequenced in a study of identical twins. MiXCR was run by TCRdb on the 5' RACE reads, yielding one entry per CDR3 protein. Found here are 690,000 or so distinct CDR3 sequences, approximately 9% of them singletons; the top ten hold about 0.98%. The same sample was also studied in work on yellow fever vaccine responses in identical twins.

The specimen was PBMCs. These receptors all come from a young woman in good health.

The sample holds a few counts of this clonotype. The chain carries TRBV6-1 and TRBJ2-2, with a possible D match to TRBD2 (5 bases). This CDR3 region has 15 residues. Between the trimmed V and J ends, which lost 3 bases and 4 bases, there was a span of 12 bases. Germline lookup yields CDR1 MNHNS and CDR2 SASEGT. Written as DNA, the CDR3 is TGTGCCAGCAGTGATACCGGGATCATCACCGGGGAGCTGTTTTTT. Translated: CASSDTGIITGELFF.

This clonotype has a single count. The chain joins TRBV7-8 to TRBJ2-7; TRBD2 aligns across 12 bases. Trimming took 4 bases from V and 2 from J; bases not matched to a gene: 6. The germline gives CDR1 SGHVS, CDR2 FQNEAQ. This CDR3 spans 16 amino acids. DNA for the CDR3: TGTGCCAGCAGCTCGACACTAGCGGGAGGAGCCTACGAGCAGTACTTC. Its translation is CASSSTLAGGAYEQYF. Based on the CDR3 plus reference TRBV7-8 and TRBJ2-7, the full variable domain is GAGVSQSPRYKVAKRGQDVALRCDPISGHVSLFWYQQALGQGPEFLTYFQNEAQLDKSGLPSDRFFAERPEGSVSTLKIQRTQQEDSAVYLCASSSTLAGGAYEQYFGPGTRLTVT.

This clonotype appeared a few times. The chain couples TRBV3-1 to TRBJ1-3, with D unclear. Per germline, CDR1 LGHDT and CDR2 YNNKEL (reference sequence). This CDR3 comprises 14 residues. V dropped 0 bases and J dropped 5 bases, with 8 bases sitting between them. The CDR3 is CASSQEDARNTIYF. In DNA, the CDR3 is TGTGCCAGCAGCCAAGAGGACGCCAGAAACACCATATATTTT. Full variable domain (missing parts from reference TRBV3-1 and TRBJ1-3): DTAVSQTPKYLVTQMGNDKSIKCEQNLGHDTMYWYKQDSKKFLKIMFSYNNKELIINETVPNRFSPKSPDKAHLNLHINSLELGDSAVYFCASSQEDARNTIYFGEGSWLTVV.

J is TRBJ2-7 and V is TRBV6-2 or TRBV6-3; D gene unclear. Trimming took off 2 bases at V and 5 bases at J, with 10 bases between the two ends. CDR1 is MNHEY, CDR2 SVGEGT, per germline. This CDR3 region has 13 residues. The CDR3 nucleotides are TGTGCCAGCAGTTACCGACCGCCAAACGAGCAGTACTTC. Protein: CASSYRPPNEQYF.

The chain has TRBV18 and TRBJ2-7; D unclear. V was cut by 0 bases and J by 2 bases, with 14 bases left in between. The germline gives CDR1 KGHSH, CDR2 LQKENI. This CDR3 has 16 residues. The CDR3, as DNA: TGTGCCAGCTCACCACCGGGTAATAAGGGAACCTACGAGCAGTACTTC. This codes for CASSPPGNKGTYEQYF.

This clonotype occurred a few times. The chain carries TRBV7-8 and TRBJ2-2, with D possibly being TRBD2 (5 bases). From germline, CDR1 is SGHVS and CDR2 FQNEAQ. The ends were cut back, 5 bases at V and 0 bases at J, with 13 bases in the middle. CDR3 size: 16 residues. The CDR3 loop is CASSPPEGPNTGELFF. CDR3 bases: TGTGCCAGCAGCCCCCCCGAGGGCCCGAACACCGGGGAGCTGTTTTTT.

This clonotype was counted between two and nine times. The rearrangement joins TRBV7-8 to TRBJ2-1, with D possibly called TRBD1 or TRBD2 (5 bases each). This CDR3 region has 15 residues. The ends were cut back, 3 bases at V and 2 bases at J, with 11 bases in the middle. Germline loops: CDR1 SGHVS, CDR2 FQNEAQ. The CDR3 DNA follows: TGTGCCAGCAGCTTCCGGGACGCCGCCTACAATGAGCAGTTCTTC. Its protein is CASSFRDAAYNEQFF.

The chain employs TRBV11-1 and TRBJ2-3; 14 nucleotides line up with TRBD2. The CDR3 spans 15 residues. Germline CDR1 reads SGHAT; CDR2 reads FQDESV (reference sequence). The trim removed 5 bases at V and 9 bases at J, leaving 7 bases unmatched. The CDR3 DNA reads TGTGCCAGCAGCAGGACTAGCGGGGGGCCAGCCACGCAGTATTTT. Translation: CASSRTSGGPATQYF.

CDR3 in DNA: TGTGCCAGCAGCTCCTTCCGGGGGGGGACCGGGGAGCTGTTTTTT. This gives the protein CASSSFRGGTGELFF. V gene TRBV7-2 combines with J gene TRBJ2-2; the match to TRBD2 covers 8 bases. CDR3 size: 15 residues. Germline CDR1 is SGHTA and CDR2 is FQGNSA. Unmatched junction bases numbered 6, after V lost 4 bases and J lost 5 bases.

This clonotype turned up a few times. The chain combines TRBV7-9 with TRBJ1-1; no reliable D call. Trimming shortened V by 4 bases and J by 4 bases, and 22 bases separated the two germline ends. From germline, CDR1 is SEHNR and CDR2 FQNEAQ (reference sequence). The CDR3 loop spans 17 amino acids. CDR3 nucleotides: TGTGCCAGCAGCTCCTCATGGGGAATTTCTGGCGGCACTGAAGCTTTCTTT. Its protein is CASSSSWGISGGTEAFF. The full variable domain, its missing parts supplied by reference TRBV7-9 and TRBJ1-1, is DTGVSQNPRHKITKRGQNVTFRCDPISEHNRLYWYRQTLGQGPEFLTYFQNEAQLEKSRLLSDRFSAERPKGSFSTLEIQRTEQGDSAMYLCASSSSWGISGGTEAFFGQGTRLTVV.

Only a few counts were recorded for this clonotype. V is TRBV28 and J is TRBJ1-2, with no clear D. The V end lost 5 bases, the J end lost 13 bases, and 20 bases lay between the germline ends. The germline CDR1 and CDR2 sequences are MDHEN and SYDVKM. CDR3 length equals 13 residues. The CDR3 loop is CASSLLPANVVTF. DNA of the CDR3: TGTGCCAGCAGTCTCCTCCCGGCGAATGTGGTCACCTTC.

Only a few counts were recorded for this clonotype. The rearrangement uses TRBV6-1 and TRBJ1-3; D gene unclear. The CDR3 extends over 15 amino acids. Germline V gene data show CDR1 as MNHNS and CDR2 as SASEGT. Trimming cost V 5 bases and J 0 bases, with 11 bases left between them. In DNA, the CDR3 is TGTGCCAGCAGTCCCCCTCTGAGCTCTGGAAACACCATATATTTT. Its protein product is CASSPPLSSGNTIYF.

The CDR3 coding sequence is TGCAGTGCTAGAGATCTGGGGGGGCGGGGCTACAATGAGCAGTTCTTC. This translates into CSARDLGGRGYNEQFF. The rearrangement uses TRBV20-1 and TRBJ2-1; D may be TRBD2 (7 bases). The CDR3 contains 16 residues. CDR1 and CDR2 (germline): DFQATT, SNEGSKA (reference sequence). V was shortened by 0 bases and J by 3 bases, with 15 bases between the two germline ends.

V gene TRBV3-1 combines with J gene TRBJ2-7; perhaps TRBD2 as D (6 bases). CDR1 LGHDT and CDR2 YNNKEL come from the germline V gene (reference sequence). CDR3 length: 15 amino acids. The V end lost 0 bases, the J end lost 5 bases, and 14 bases lay between the germline ends. CDR3 region: CASSQDWRGRDEQYF. CDR3 nucleotide sequence: TGTGCCAGCAGCCAAGATTGGAGGGGAAGGGACGAGCAGTACTTC.

The chain combines TRBV18 with TRBJ2-3, with TRBD2 identical over 8 bases. Germline loops: CDR1 KGHSH, CDR2 LQKENI. CDR3 size: 18 residues. V was pared by 0 bases and J by 0 bases, with 8 bases of the junction left unmatched. Here the CDR3 DNA reads TGTGCCAGCTCACCACCCAAAACACTAGCGGCTAGCACAGATACGCAGTATTTT. This sequence encodes CASSPPKTLAASTDTQYF. The complete variable domain, with remaining parts taken from reference TRBV18 and TRBJ2-3, reads NAGVMQNPRHLVRRRGQEARLRCSPMKGHSHVYWYRQLPEEGLKFMVYLQKENIIDESGMPKERFSAEFPKEGPSILRIQQVVRGDSAAYFCASSPPKTLAASTDTQYFGPGTRLTVL.